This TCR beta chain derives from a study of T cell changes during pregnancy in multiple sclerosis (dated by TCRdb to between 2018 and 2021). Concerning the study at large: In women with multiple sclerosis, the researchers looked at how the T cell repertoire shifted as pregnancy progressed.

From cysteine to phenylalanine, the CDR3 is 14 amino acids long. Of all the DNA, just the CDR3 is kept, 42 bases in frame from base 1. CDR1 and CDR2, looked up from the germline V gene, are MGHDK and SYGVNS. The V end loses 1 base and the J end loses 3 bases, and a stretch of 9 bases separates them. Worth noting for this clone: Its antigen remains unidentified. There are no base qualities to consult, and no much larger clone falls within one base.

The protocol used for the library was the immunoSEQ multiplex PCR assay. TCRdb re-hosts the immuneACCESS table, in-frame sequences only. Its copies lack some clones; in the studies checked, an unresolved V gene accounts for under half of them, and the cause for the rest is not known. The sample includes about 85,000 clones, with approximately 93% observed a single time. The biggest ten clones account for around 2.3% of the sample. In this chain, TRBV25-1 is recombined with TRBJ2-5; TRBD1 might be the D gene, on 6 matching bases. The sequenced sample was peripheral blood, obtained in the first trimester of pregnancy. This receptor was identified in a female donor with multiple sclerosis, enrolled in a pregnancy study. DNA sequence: TGTGCCAGCAGTGAATTCACAGGGAAAGAGACCCAGTACTTC. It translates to CASSEFTGKETQYF.